The clone carrying this T cell receptor (beta chain) was observed at least ten times. The CDR3 is made up of 12 amino acids. Trimming cost V 5 bases and J 7 bases, with 9 bases left between them. From germline, CDR1 is MDHEN and CDR2 SYDVKM. The sample belongs to a study of T cells in Graves' hyperthyroidism and ophthalmopathy. Template material for amplifying TCR beta CDR3 regions consisted of RNA transcripts. HTBI primers drove first-round RT-PCR of the TCR CDR3. One entry per CDR3 protein results from TCRdb running MiXCR on the multiplex PCR reads. Of roughly 380,000 distinct CDR3 sequences in the sample, approximately 13% are singletons; the top ten hold about 4.9%.

The source material was blood. The source is a woman under 30 with Graves' hyperthyroidism. The V call is TRBV28, the J call TRBJ1-5; no firm D call. CDR3: CASSPGRQPQHF. The CDR3 nucleotides read TGTGCCAGCAGTCCTGGCCGCCAGCCCCAGCATTTT.